The T cell receptor beta chain under discussion was sequenced for a study of somatic mutations in cytotoxic T cells in rheumatoid arthritis. Healthy-control blood donors had a median age of approximately 60 years (range roughly 21-80) and were about 56% female. Positively selected by magnetic beads, CD4+ and CD8+ cells were purity-checked by flow cytometry. Profiled with immunoSEQ multiplex PCR; TCRdb holds only in-frame clones, not every one. Of about 25,000 clones detected, 70% to 85% appear once; the ten largest clones hold approximately 10%. With 9 bases clipped from V and 1 base from J, the junction kept 4 bases outside the gene matches. Germline CDR1 SNHLY, CDR2 FYNNEI. The CDR3 consists of 15 residues. About this clone itself: The same CDR3 is also encoded by other DNA sequences in this sample.

The V gene is TRBV2, the J gene TRBJ1-5, with 12 nucleotides matching TRBD1. The clonotype was recovered from a woman younger than 35 in good health. The sample was CD8+ T cells sorted from blood. CDR3: CASIGTGGSNQPQHF. The CDR3 DNA sequence: TGTGCCAGTATTGGGACAGGGGGCAGCAATCAGCCCCAGCATTTT.